Listed here are 5 T cell receptor beta chains from one sample, sequenced in a study of T cell responses to AZD1222 COVID-19 vaccine. Produced via immunoSEQ multiplex PCR; TCRdb's table is partial and in-frame only. This sample has about 150,000 clones, with approximately 92% found just once. The input for sequencing was peripheral blood, taken 28 days after the second AZD1222 dose. The receptor source for this set is an adult who received the AZD1222 COVID-19 vaccine.

V and J are TRBV14 and TRBJ1-5; D remains ambiguous. The ends were cut back, 1 base at V and 1 base at J, with 17 bases in the middle. The CDR3 totals 18 residues. The germline CDR1 and CDR2 sequences are SGHDN and FVKESK. CDR3 coding DNA: TGTGCCAGCAGCCAAGCGACCAGGAAGGAAAGGAGCAATCAGCCCCAGCATTTT. Protein sequence: CASSQATRKERSNQPQHF.

This clone was observed a single time. V and J are TRBV25-1 and TRBJ1-1, with D possibly being TRBD1 (6 bases). Trimming pared 3 bases from V and 6 bases from J, leaving 14 bases between. Germline V CDR1 and CDR2: MGHDK, SYGVNS. The CDR3 is made up of 14 amino acids. The CDR3 DNA reads as TGTGCCAGCAGTGATCAACTCCACAGGGCTGAAGCTTTCTTT. This sequence encodes CASSDQLHRAEAFF.

The J gene is TRBJ1-2, the V gene TRBV6-4, with unresolved D. This CDR3 is 12 amino acids long. Trimming pared 2 bases from V and 8 bases from J, leaving 9 bases between. Per germline, CDR1 MRHNA and CDR2 SNTAGT. The DNA of the CDR3 is TGTGCCAGCAGTGACAGGGTGAGAGGCTACACCTTC. Amino acids: CASSDRVRGYTF.

This chain connects TRBV29-1 to TRBJ1-1; D not resolved. This CDR3 is built from 12 residues. Trimming cost V 6 bases and J 3 bases, with 11 bases left between them. In germline, CDR1 is SQVTM, CDR2 ANQGSEA. The CDR3 DNA reads as TGCAGCGTCGATAGGGCTTACACTGAAGCTTTCTTT. Translated: CSVDRAYTEAFF.

About this clone: At one end the junction does not follow the germline gene, possibly because of a read error. This chain links TRBV27 with TRBJ1-1; perhaps TRBD1 as D (6 bases). This CDR3 region has 17 residues. Looked up from germline, CDR1 is MNHEY and CDR2 is SMNVEV (reference sequence). The CDR3 nucleotides are TGTGCCAGCAGTTTATCGCGGGGGGGGGCTGAAGTCGCTGACGCTTTCTTT. Amino acids: CASSLSRGGAEVADAFF.